The source of this T cell receptor (beta chain) is a study of OX40 agonist ivuxolimab in advanced cancers. About the research overall: Patients in the trial were receiving intravenous ivuxolimab every 2 weeks, at doses of 0.01 to 10 mg/kg. The group had a mean age of around 60 years, ranged from about 23 to 85, and was roughly 80% male. Among those treated, three patients had partial responses, one with hepatocellular carcinoma and two with cutaneous melanoma.

General study findings and limits: Expansion of clones was among the lowest in partial responders at 0.1-3.0 mg/kg.

This CDR3 has 15 amino acids. With 6 bases clipped from V and 4 bases from J, the junction kept 11 bases outside the gene matches. CDR1 is LNHDA, CDR2 SQIVND, per germline (reference sequence). As for this clone: Its antigen remains unidentified.

Generated by immunoSEQ multiplex PCR, the TCRdb table keeps only in-frame clones and is missing some. The sample gives 20,000 to 30,000 clones, 83% of which show up once; approximately 8.5% is in the top ten. This chain links TRBV19 with TRBJ2-7; 8 bases line up with TRBD1. This clonotype was sampled from an adult with an advanced solid tumor such as melanoma, head and neck, liver or kidney cancer. Specimen: CD4+ or CD8+ T cells sorted from blood, collected in a trial of the OX40 agonist ivuxolimab. CDR3 protein: CASSPSGGEGYEQYF. The CDR3 DNA is TGTGCCAGTAGCCCGTCAGGGGGCGAAGGATACGAGCAGTACTTC.